This T cell receptor (beta chain) was sequenced during a study of cytomegalovirus exposure and HLA in healthy donors (TCRdb year 2017). With regard to the full study: An earlier analysis of 587 of the donors reported 276 Gb of sequence data and 95 million to 120 million unique TCR beta sequences obtained from about 179 million T cells. Roughly 290 gigabases of sequencing data and around 88 million unique TCR sequences made up an early release that covered several hundred HLA-typed donors. Of the roughly 410 genotyped donors, 70% to 90% were placed in the genetic ancestry cluster associated with self-reported Caucasian donors. The study aimed to test whether cataloging public T cell receptors could reveal signatures of past pathogen exposure. Using immunosequencing, the study profiled T cell repertoires from 500 to 800 subjects and related those repertoires to cytomegalovirus serostatus. Along with the approximately 700-subject first cohort, a separate validation cohort of over a hundred different subjects was used. To predict cytomegalovirus infection status, the study combined high-throughput TCR immunosequencing, statistical association of individual TCRs with disease status, and machine learning. A later analysis re-examined previously published TCR beta repertoires from over 500 donors and added high-resolution HLA genotyping to investigate patterns of TCR occurrence. In the later analysis, no new phenotypic data were used to find candidate immune exposures; instead, reliance was placed on TCR beta sequences and their occurrence across donors. An earlier analysis of a few hundred of the donors applied high-throughput TCR beta sequencing to assess whether each TCR beta V gene segment acted as functional or pseudogenic. Donor age, sex, ethnicity and CMV serostatus were compiled together with the repertoire data. A later genetic analysis used genome-wide SNP genotypes for about three fifths of the 666 donors, treating that subset as a discovery cohort. All discovery cohort repertoires had been generated on a single sequencing platform. HLA typing covered class I and class II loci at four-digit resolution. The number of donors typed differed by locus, with 629-630 for A, B, C, DRB1 and DQB1, 522 for DQA1, 600 to 610 for DPA1, and some 470 for DPB1. Several DR-DQ haplotypes were treated as single units for association and clustering because of strong linkage in the cohort. On average, 235,054 unique TCR beta nucleotide sequences were sequenced per donor among 398 genotyped donors of the cohort, with 15% to 20% of those sequences being non-productive.

The study at large found these results: Presence/absence analyses assumed roughly uniform sequencing depth across donors, an assumption that may not hold. This cohort had only TCR beta chains sequenced, and the lack of alpha or paired-chain data limited which features could be detected. A later analysis found that most CMV-associated TCR beta chains appeared HLA-restricted, with HLA associations seemingly driven largely by CMV exposure. Several of the top co-occurrence clusters appeared to be linked to parvovirus B19, influenza, CMV and Epstein-Barr virus, according to a later analysis. A later analysis associated 16,951 TCR beta sequences with specific HLA alleles at a false discovery rate of 0.05. Linkage disequilibrium might explain the correlated functional status among segregating V segments, but an unknown experimental factor could not be excluded. A further reported finding was that TCR beta sequences accurately predicted the HLA-A and HLA-B alleles for most subjects in the first cohort. Strong co-occurrence of HLA alleles, especially DR and DQ, made assigning TCR associations to individual alleles difficult. In the study, roughly 160 TCR beta chains were listed as associated with cytomegalovirus. CMV serostatus was the only immune exposure information available for the cohort. An association between a missense DCLRE1C variant and V-gene and J-gene trimming of TCR beta chains was found in a later genetic analysis and replicated in an independent cohort. A cluster of highly shared sequence variants was judged likely to be a technical artifact of the sequencing pipeline. Because HLA typing was unavailable for some donors at each locus, only the typed subset was used in association tests. The 87-base-pair reads could not distinguish some IMGT-functional V segments, including TRBV6-2 and TRBV6-3, so those segments were excluded. A later genetic analysis reported fewer N-insertions in productive TCRs among donors in an Asian-associated ancestry cluster than the roughly 700-donor mean. According to a later analysis, TCR association rates differed among HLA loci, with DRB1 alleles showing the most associated TCRs and HLA-C alleles showing the fewest. In a later analysis, HLA-associated TCR beta chains showed more clonal expansion and lower generation probabilities than non-associated chains that were equally common. Three of the identified cytomegalovirus-associated TCR beta chains were confirmed in vitro to be specific for cytomegalovirus antigens. According to the authors, the approach could potentially be generalized to other disease states and immunological phenotypes. In an earlier analysis of approximately 590 of the donors, most TCR beta V segments appeared in productive rearrangements about 87% or about 30% of the time, broadly matching IMGT annotations. Most TCR sequences were observed very rarely across donors, whereas some public TCRs were present in many individuals. About 15 rarely observed V segments, including chromosome 9 orphons, were excluded from the earlier analysis of 550 to 700 of the donors because counts were too low. The classifier was reported to diagnose cytomegalovirus status with high specificity and sensitivity in both the original cohort and the validation cohort.

About this clone: Its antigen specificity is not known. Per-base qualities were not stored, and no clone one base away is much larger.

The protocol used for the library was the immunoSEQ multiplex PCR assay. For the multiplex PCR, a mixture combining 60 forward primers for TCR Vbeta segments and 13 reverse primers for TCR Jbeta segments was used. The CDR3 region of rearranged TCR beta genes was amplified from genomic DNA with a multiplex PCR assay. Amplified TCR beta libraries were sequenced as 87-base-pair reads on the Illumina HiSeq System. In the source study's methods: In a later analysis, about 80 million unique TCR beta chains were counted across the 650 to 700 repertoires, and approximately 11 million of these chains were shared by at least two donors. A nearest-neighbor algorithm error-corrected the raw reads and collapsed the reads into unique sequences, merging closely related sequences to remove PCR and sequencing errors. CDR3 sequences were aligned to IMGT reference sequences to assign V, D and J gene segments. Each retained sequence needed at least a six-nucleotide match to both a V gene segment and a J gene segment. A rearrangement counted as productive if the CDR3 had no stop codons and remained in frame with V and J, and every other rearrangement counted as non-productive. CDR3 was defined according to IMGT convention as the region running from the second conserved V-encoded cysteine to the conserved J-encoded phenylalanine. The earlier analysis of about 570 of the donors excluded any sequence lacking an unambiguous match to a single V gene segment. An earlier analysis of about 600 of the donors called V segments functional above 56.7% productive rearrangements and segregating when the between-donor standard deviation exceeded 5%. To diagnose cytomegalovirus status from the catalog of TCR beta chain sequences, a statistical classification framework was built. In a later analysis, TCR nucleotide sequences were compared against IMGT/GENE-DB human TR gene sequences so that V and J genes could be assigned. Using the TCRdist pipeline, a later analysis assigned CDR3 sequences along with most-parsimonious VDJ recombination scenarios. A later analysis defined each TCR beta chain by its CDR3 amino acid sequence plus V-gene family, and excluded reads lacking a unique V-gene family. In a later analysis, around 650 highly shared, low-generation-probability nucleotide sequences were removed to address suspected cross-contamination and a sequencing artifact. In a later analysis, a clonal expansion index for each public chain was calculated from normalized within-repertoire ranks of inferred template counts. A later analysis computed generation probabilities with a VDJ recombination model fitted to out-of-frame rearrangements, and checked the results against IGoR. Hypergeometric tests were used in a later analysis to score TCR-TCR, TCR-HLA and TCR-CMV co-occurrence, with a repertoire-size bias correction applied to the TCR pairs. A later analysis estimated false discovery rates by permuting HLA or CMV assignments 20 times. In a later analysis, co-occurring TCRs were grouped with DBSCAN, and TCRdist sequence similarity was added when clustering was performed within HLA-allele-positive subsets. Co-occurrence clustering excluded repertoires with fewer than 30,000 or more than 120,000 public chains, plus five with anomalous nucleotide sharing. TCRdb re-hosts the immuneACCESS table, in-frame sequences only. Its copies lack some clones; in the studies checked, an unresolved V gene accounts for under half of them, and the cause for the rest is not known. V and J calls plus clone size are reproduced from that table; the DNA served to infer D and trimming. For this sample there are fewer than 200,000 clones; roughly 86% appear just once. Jointly, the top ten make up around 3.5% of the sample.

The cohort comprised some 680 healthy bone marrow donors. Cohort members were all nominally healthy when sampled, although unrecorded immune exposures were likely present. The donor tested CMV seropositive and was one of the 289 seropositive cohort members. A peripheral blood sample was provided by each donor, and peripheral blood mononuclear cells were used for TCR beta sequencing. The Qiagen DNeasy Blood Extraction Kit was used to extract genomic DNA from the blood cell samples. The junction shows trimming of 3 bases on V and 3 bases on J, and the gene matches do not reach 6 bases of it. There are 15 amino acids in the CDR3, from cysteine to phenylalanine inclusive. The DNA shown is the 45-base CDR3, in frame from base 1. From a lookup of the germline V gene, CDR1 and CDR2 are KGHSH and LQKENI.

In this chain, TRBV18 is recombined with TRBJ2-5; 8 middle bases align to TRBD1. Sequencing was done on a sample of PBMCs. The clonotype was recovered from a man aged 35 to 55 in good health and CMV-seropositive. The CDR3 is CASSPKTGVEETQYF. The nucleotide sequence reads TGTGCCAGCTCACCGAAGACAGGGGTGGAAGAGACCCAGTACTTC.